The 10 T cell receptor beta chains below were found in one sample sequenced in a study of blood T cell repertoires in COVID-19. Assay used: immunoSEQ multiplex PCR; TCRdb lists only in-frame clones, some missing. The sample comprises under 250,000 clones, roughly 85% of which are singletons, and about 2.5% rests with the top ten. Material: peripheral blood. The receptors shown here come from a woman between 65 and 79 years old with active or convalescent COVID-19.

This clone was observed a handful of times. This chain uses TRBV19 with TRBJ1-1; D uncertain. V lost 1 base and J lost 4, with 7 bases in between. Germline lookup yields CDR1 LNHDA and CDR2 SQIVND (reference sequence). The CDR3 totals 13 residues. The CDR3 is CASSIVYGTEAFF. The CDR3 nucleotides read TGTGCCAGTAGTATAGTGTACGGCACTGAAGCTTTCTTT.

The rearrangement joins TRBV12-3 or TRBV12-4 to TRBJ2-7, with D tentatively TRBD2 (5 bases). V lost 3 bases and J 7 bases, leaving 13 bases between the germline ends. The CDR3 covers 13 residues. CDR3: CASSLDSGREQYF. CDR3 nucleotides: TGTGCCAGCAGTTTGGACTCTGGTCGGGAGCAGTACTTC.

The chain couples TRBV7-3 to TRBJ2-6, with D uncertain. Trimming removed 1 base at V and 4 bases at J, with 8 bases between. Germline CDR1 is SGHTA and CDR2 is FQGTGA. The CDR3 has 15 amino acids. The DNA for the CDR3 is TGTGCCAGCAGCTTAAGGCCAGTCGGGGCCAACGTCCTGACTTTC. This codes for CASSLRPVGANVLTF.

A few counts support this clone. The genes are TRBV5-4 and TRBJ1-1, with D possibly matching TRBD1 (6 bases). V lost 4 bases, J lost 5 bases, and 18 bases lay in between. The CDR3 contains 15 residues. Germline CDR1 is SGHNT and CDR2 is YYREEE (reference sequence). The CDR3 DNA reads TGTGCCAGCAGCCCTAACTCACAGGGAGGGACTGAAGCTTTCTTT. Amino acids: CASSPNSQGGTEAFF. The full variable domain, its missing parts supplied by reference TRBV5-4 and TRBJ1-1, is ETGVTQSPTHLIKTRGQQVTLRCSSQSGHNTVSWYQQALGQGPQFIFQYYREEENGRGNFPPRFSGLQFPNYSSELNVNALELDDSALYLCASSPNSQGGTEAFFGQGTRLTVV.

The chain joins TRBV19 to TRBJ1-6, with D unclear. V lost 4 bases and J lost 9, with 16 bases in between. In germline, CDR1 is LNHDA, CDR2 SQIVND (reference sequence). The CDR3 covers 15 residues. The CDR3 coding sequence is TGTGCCAGTAGTAAGAGGGAAGGATACTCTTCACCCCTCCACTTT. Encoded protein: CASSKREGYSSPLHF.

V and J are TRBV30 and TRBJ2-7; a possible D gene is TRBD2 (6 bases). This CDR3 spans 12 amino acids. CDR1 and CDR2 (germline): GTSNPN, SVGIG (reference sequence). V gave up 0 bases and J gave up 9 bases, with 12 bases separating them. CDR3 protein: CAWSVPGLGQYF. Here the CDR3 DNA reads TGTGCCTGGAGTGTACCGGGACTCGGGCAGTACTTC.

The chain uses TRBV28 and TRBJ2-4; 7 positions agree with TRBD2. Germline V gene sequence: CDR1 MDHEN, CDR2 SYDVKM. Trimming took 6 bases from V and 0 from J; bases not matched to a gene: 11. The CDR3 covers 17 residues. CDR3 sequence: CASSRGGAAVAKNIQYF. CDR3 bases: TGTGCCAGCAGCCGGGGAGGGGCAGCCGTAGCCAAAAACATTCAGTACTTC.

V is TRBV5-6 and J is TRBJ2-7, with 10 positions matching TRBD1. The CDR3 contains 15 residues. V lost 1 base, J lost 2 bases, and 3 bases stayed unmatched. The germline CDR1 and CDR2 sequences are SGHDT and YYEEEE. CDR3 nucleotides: TGTGCCAGCAGCTTGTTGGGGACAGGGGCCTACGAGCAGTACTTC. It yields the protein CASSLLGTGAYEQYF.

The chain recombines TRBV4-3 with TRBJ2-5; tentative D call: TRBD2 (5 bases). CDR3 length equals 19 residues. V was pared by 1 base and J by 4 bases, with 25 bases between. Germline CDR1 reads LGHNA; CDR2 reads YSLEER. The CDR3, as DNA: TGCGCCAGCAGCCAAGTGGGAATAGGTCCTAGCAGGTCCCGAGAGACCCAGTACTTC. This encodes CASSQVGIGPSRSRETQYF.

In nucleotides, the CDR3 is TGCGCCAGCAGCTTGGATATAGACTACGAGCAGTACTTC. Its translation: CASSLDIDYEQYF. This chain uses TRBV5-1 with TRBJ2-7; no firm D call. The CDR3 spans 13 residues. V was trimmed by 0 bases and J by 3 bases, leaving 7 bases between them. The germline CDR1 and CDR2 sequences are SGHRS and YFSETQ.